This T cell receptor beta chain was identified in a study of blood T cell repertoires in COVID-19. Study context: Both acute and convalescent COVID-19 samples were obtained from the United States, Italy and Spain.

Methods used by the authors: Amplification of reference gene primers provided the estimated nucleated cell counts. TCRdb's table, derived via immunoSEQ multiplex PCR, lists solely in-frame clones and lacks some. The DNA gave D and trimming, while V, J and clone size come from that table. The table shows some 460,000 clones, with roughly 87% occurring only once. Clinical history as reported by participants underpinned cohort assignment. Recovered status applied to Cohort 3 donors who had two consecutive negative PCRs. It also applied to those with clearance or with symptom resolution. The CDR3 is 16 amino acids. CDR1 is GTSNPN and CDR2 is SVGIG in the germline V gene (reference sequence). V dropped 0 bases and J dropped 6 bases, with 20 bases sitting between them.

Source material: PBMCs or T cells enriched from blood (not recorded which). The gene calls are TRBV30 and TRBJ1-2, with D maybe TRBD1 (5 bases). The receptor was isolated from a woman aged 18-30 years who had recovered from COVID-19. CDR3: CAWSVIRSGVRDGYTF. The CDR3 DNA reads TGTGCCTGGAGTGTAATACGGTCGGGGGTGCGGGATGGCTACACCTTC.